This T cell receptor (beta chain) was recovered during a study of neurological immune-mediated disorders. This clonotype came up many times. TCRdb re-analysed the 5' RACE reads in MiXCR, keeping a single row per CDR3 protein. The data contain tens of thousands of distinct CDR3 sequences, about 23% of them singletons. The CDR3 is 14 amino acids. Trimming shortened V by 4 bases and J by 1 base, and 10 bases separated the two germline ends. CDR1 is MGHRA, CDR2 YSYEKL, per germline. V usage is TRBV4-1 and J usage is TRBJ2-5, with D possibly being TRBD1 (5 bases). What was sequenced was PBMCs. The receptor was derived from a woman in her seventies in good health. The CDR3 is CASSLQGAQETQYF. In nucleotides, the CDR3 is TGCGCCAGCAGCCTCCAAGGGGCCCAAGAGACCCAGTACTTC.